This TCR beta chain was sequenced during a study of long-term antiretroviral therapy in people with HIV. Study observations and caveats: ART adherence, viral resistance and therapy changes went undocumented. All time points showed a repertoire dominated by clones expanded before ART.

On this clone: Its antigen is undetermined.

Germline V gene data show CDR1 as MGHRA and CDR2 as YSYEKL. CDR3 length equals 15 residues. Trimming removed 1 base from V and 3 bases from J; junction bases left unmatched: 3. With survey level as its setting, the immunoSEQ assay was v3.0. Per sample, sequencing targeted roughly 40,000-55,000 T-cell genomes. Repertoires were generated with immunoSEQ multiplex PCR, while TCRdb's copy carries only in-frame clones and drops some. The top ten clones hold 6.2% of a sample with around 30,000 clones, 84% of them seen once. This material consisted of unsorted PBMCs, taken 0.4 years after starting antiretroviral therapy. The TCR comes from a man younger than 35 with HIV. The rearrangement links TRBV4-1 to TRBJ2-7; 10 nucleotides align to TRBD1. In DNA form, the CDR3 reads TGCGCCAGCAGCCAAGGACAGGGGGCAATCTACGAGCAGTACTTC. Translation gives CASSQGQGAIYEQYF.